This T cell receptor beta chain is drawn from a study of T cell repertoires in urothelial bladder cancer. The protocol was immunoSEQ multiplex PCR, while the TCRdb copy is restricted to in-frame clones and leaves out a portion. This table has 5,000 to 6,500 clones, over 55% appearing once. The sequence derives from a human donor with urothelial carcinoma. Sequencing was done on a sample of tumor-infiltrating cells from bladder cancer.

CDR3 loop: CASSPRGDQPQHF. For the CDR3, the DNA is TGTGCCAGCTCACCAAGGGGGGATCAGCCCCAGCATTTT. This chain joins TRBV18 and TRBJ1-5; possible D gene TRBD1, 6 bases. V lost 2 bases and J 5 bases, leaving 7 bases between the germline ends. This CDR3 comprises 13 residues. CDR1 and CDR2 from the germline V gene are KGHSH and LQKENI.